Below, 27 T cell receptor beta chains from the same sample are listed, as sequenced in a study of blood T cell repertoires in COVID-19. Measured with immunoSEQ multiplex PCR; TCRdb has only the in-frame clones, and not every one. The sample holds roughly 190,000 clones, approximately 86% seen once. What was sequenced was peripheral blood. The receptors come from a man aged 25 to 40 with acute or convalescent COVID-19.

The rearrangement uses TRBV28 and TRBJ1-2; TRBD1 is a possible D gene (6 bases). V gave up 5 bases and J gave up 2 bases, with 15 bases separating them. The CDR3 sequence is 15 residues long. Per the germline V gene, CDR1 is MDHEN and CDR2 is SYDVKM. The DNA for the CDR3 is TGTGCCAGCAGTGTCCACGCCAGGGGCAACTATGGCTACACCTTC. It codes for CASSVHARGNYGYTF.

The chain has TRBV19 and TRBJ1-5; 7 bases line up with TRBD1. The CDR3 is 15 amino acids. Germline CDR1 is LNHDA and CDR2 is SQIVND (reference sequence). J gave up 7 bases and V 5 bases, and 11 bases lay outside the gene matches. CDR3 region: CASSPSGQMRQPQHF. Here the CDR3 DNA reads TGTGCCAGTAGTCCCTCGGGACAGATGCGACAGCCCCAGCATTTT.

This rearrangement joins TRBV28 to TRBJ1-6, with D unresolved. Looked up from germline, CDR1 is MDHEN and CDR2 is SYDVKM. The germline V and J ends were trimmed by 6 bases and 7 bases, with 13 bases remaining between them. The CDR3 is 14 residues long. Here the CDR3 DNA reads TGTGCCAGCAGCCCCGGCGGAGCCAATTCACCCCTCCACTTT. Protein: CASSPGGANSPLHF.

This clone was counted only a few times. The gene calls are TRBV5-4 and TRBJ2-7; TRBD1 agrees at 10 bases. The CDR3 is made up of 15 amino acids. Germline trimming cut 4 bases from V and 3 bases from J; bases unmatched to any gene: 7. Germline assignment: CDR1 SGHNT and CDR2 YYREEE (reference sequence). The CDR3 is CASSQPDRGSYEQYF. The CDR3 DNA reads TGTGCCAGCAGCCAACCGGACAGGGGGAGCTACGAGCAGTACTTC.

This chain joins TRBV28 and TRBJ2-3, with a tentative D call TRBD2 (5 bases). The CDR3 has 11 amino acids. V was cut by 9 bases and J by 6 bases, with 10 bases left in between. Germline CDR1 reads MDHEN; CDR2 reads SYDVKM. CDR3 protein: CASSEGDTQYF. In DNA, the CDR3 is TGTGCCAGTAGTGAGGGCGATACGCAGTATTTT.

The sample holds one count of this clone. J is TRBJ2-6 and V is TRBV5-4; TRBD1 agrees at 9 bases. Trimming removed 5 bases from V and 0 bases from J; junction bases left unmatched: 3. The CDR3 totals 16 residues. CDR1 is SGHNT, CDR2 YYREEE, per germline (reference sequence). The CDR3 sequence is CASRTGGVSGANVLTF. In DNA form, the CDR3 reads TGTGCCAGCAGAACAGGGGGCGTCTCTGGGGCCAACGTCCTGACTTTC.

The chain recombines TRBV6-6 with TRBJ2-7, with 7 bases matching TRBD2. V gave up 4 bases and J gave up 5 bases; unmatched junction bases: 8. This CDR3 comprises 14 residues. The germline V gene has CDR1 MNHNY and CDR2 SVGAGI (reference sequence). CDR3 sequence (DNA): TGTGCCAGCAGTTCGGGCGGGAGTGGCCACGAGCAGTACTTC. Its protein is CASSSGGSGHEQYF.

This clone has just one count. V usage is TRBV5-1 and J usage is TRBJ2-2; D might be TRBD2 (6 bases). This CDR3 is 14 amino acids long. Germline V gene lookup returns CDR1 SGHRS and CDR2 YFSETQ. Trimming took 7 bases from V and 3 from J, leaving 13 bases between them. DNA for the CDR3: TGCGCCAGCGGGGAGGTTGTCGACACCGGGGAGCTGTTTTTT. This codes for CASGEVVDTGELFF.

Written as DNA, the CDR3 is TGTGCCAGCAGCCAAGCCTGGCTTGAGGTCTACGAGCAGTACTTC. Its translation is CASSQAWLEVYEQYF. The chain carries TRBV3-1 (or the pseudogene TRBV3-2) and TRBJ2-7; D gene uncertain. V gave up 1 base and J gave up 3 bases, with 13 bases separating them. Germline assignment: CDR1 LGHDT and CDR2 YNNKEL (reference sequence). The CDR3 is 15 residues long.

The CDR3: CASSLVQSEQYF. CDR3 in DNA: TGTGCCAGCAGCTTAGTCCAGTCCGAGCAGTACTTC. The rearrangement joins TRBV7-9 to TRBJ2-7, with no clear D. CDR3 size: 12 residues. The V gene lost 1 base and the J gene lost 6 bases, with 7 bases spanning the gap. Germline CDR1 and CDR2: SEHNR and FQNEAQ (reference sequence).

This clone was picked up a small number of times. This sequence joins TRBV7-3 and TRBJ2-3, with TRBD1 as a possible D gene (5 bases). This CDR3 is 14 amino acids long. Germline V gives CDR1 SGHTA, CDR2 FQGTGA. V was shortened by 4 bases and J by 3 bases, with 11 bases between the two germline ends. The CDR3: CASSSTAGTDTQYF. The CDR3 DNA reads as TGTGCCAGCAGCTCTACGGCAGGGACAGATACGCAGTATTTT.

This rearrangement joins TRBV3-1 (or the pseudogene TRBV3-2) to TRBJ1-2; no clear D gene. The V gene's germline CDR1 is LGHDT and CDR2 YNNKEL (reference sequence). Trimming removed 2 bases from V and 4 bases from J, with 17 bases in between. This CDR3 is 16 amino acids long. CDR3 nucleotide sequence: TGTGCCAGCAGCCAATTAGGAGGAGCAGGTGCCTATGGCTACACCTTC. This translates into CASSQLGGAGAYGYTF.

This chain joins TRBV9 and TRBJ2-5; 13 nucleotides align to TRBD2. V trimming: 9 bases; J trimming: 3 bases; junction bases outside the gene matches: 17. CDR3 size: 18 residues. The germline gives CDR1 SGDLS, CDR2 YYNGEE. The CDR3 region has the DNA TGTGCCACCAACAACTATTCCACTGGACTAGCGGGAGAAGAGACCCAGTACTTC. It specifies CATNNYSTGLAGEETQYF.

This clone was counted only a few times. In DNA, the CDR3 is TGTGCCAGCAGGGACGGGACTCAGAACCCCTACGAGCAGTACTTC. The encoded protein is CASRDGTQNPYEQYF. The chain is built from TRBV6-6 and TRBJ2-7; TRBD2 is a possible D gene (6 bases). The CDR3 contains 15 residues. Between the trimmed V and J ends, which lost 6 bases and 2 bases, there was a span of 17 bases. CDR1 and CDR2 from the germline V gene are MNHNY and SVGAGI (reference sequence).

This chain uses TRBV6-5 with TRBJ1-4; maybe TRBD1 (5 bases). The CDR3 extends over 14 amino acids. V lost 9 bases and J 5 bases, leaving 16 bases between the germline ends. Germline CDR1 is MNHEY and CDR2 is SVGAGI. The DNA for the CDR3 is TGTGCCAGTCGCCCACAGGATGGGAATGAAAAACTGTTTTTT. Translated, it gives CASRPQDGNEKLFF.

The CDR3 bases are TGTGCCAGTAGTATTGAAGGAGTGAACACTGAAGCTTTCTTT. Its protein product is CASSIEGVNTEAFF. V is TRBV19 and J is TRBJ1-1, with D unclear. Between the trimmed V and J ends, which lost 3 bases and 0 bases, there was a span of 8 bases. The CDR3 is made up of 14 amino acids. Germline lookup yields CDR1 LNHDA and CDR2 SQIVND (reference sequence).

V and J are TRBV4-2 and TRBJ1-6; weak D call: TRBD1 (6 bases). This CDR3 is 15 amino acids long. The V gene lost 6 bases and the J gene lost 0 bases, with 9 bases spanning the gap. Germline loops: CDR1 LGHNA, CDR2 YNFKEQ. This CDR3 reads CASRLQGSYNSPLHF. CDR3 bases: TGTGCCAGCAGATTACAGGGCTCCTATAATTCACCCCTCCACTTT.

The chain carries TRBV28 and TRBJ1-4; TRBD1 agrees at 7 bases. With V trimmed by 5 bases and J by 3 bases, 6 bases remained unmatched. CDR1 and CDR2 from the germline V gene are MDHEN and SYDVKM. The CDR3 covers 15 residues. CDR3 protein: CASSLPGGSNEKLFF. The CDR3 bases are TGTGCCAGCAGTCTCCCAGGGGGGTCTAATGAAAAACTGTTTTTT. Full variable domain (missing parts from reference TRBV28 and TRBJ1-4): DVKVTQSSRYLVKRTGEKVFLECVQDMDHENMFWYRQDPGLGLRLIYFSYDVKMKEKGDIPEGYSVSREKKERFSLILESASTNQTSMYLCASSLPGGSNEKLFFGSGTQLSVL.

This clone was seen only a few times. This CDR3 is CASSQGRDTSYNEQFF. The CDR3 DNA follows: TGTGCCAGCAGCCAAGGCCGGGACACCTCCTACAATGAGCAGTTCTTC. The chain has TRBV14 and TRBJ2-1, with a tentative D call TRBD1 (6 bases). The CDR3 has 16 residues. V shed 1 base and J shed 0 bases, with 10 bases lying between them. The V gene's germline CDR1 is SGHDN and CDR2 FVKESK.

This clone was found a few times. The chain employs TRBV5-4 and TRBJ1-1, with D possibly TRBD1 on 5 matching bases. The CDR3 loop spans 17 amino acids. Germline loops: CDR1 SGHNT, CDR2 YYREEE (reference sequence). Trimming cost V 4 bases and J 0 bases, with 19 bases left between them. CDR3 protein: CASSPRPGRIMNTEAFF. The CDR3 region has the DNA TGTGCCAGCAGCCCCAGACCAGGGCGGATTATGAACACTGAAGCTTTCTTT.

DNA for the CDR3: TGTGCCAGTAGACCCGTAAGGAGGACTGAAGCTTTCTTT. It specifies CASRPVRRTEAFF. The gene calls are TRBV19 and TRBJ1-1; D not resolved. The germline V and J ends were trimmed by 6 bases and 5 bases, with 13 bases remaining between them. The CDR3 length is 13 residues. CDR1 and CDR2 (germline): LNHDA, SQIVND (reference sequence).

The chain has TRBV15 and TRBJ1-1; D perhaps matches TRBD1 (5 bases). The CDR3 runs 14 residues. The germline CDR1 and CDR2 sequences are LNHNV and YYDKDF (reference sequence). V was clipped by 5 bases and J by 11 bases, with 21 bases between them. The CDR3 loop reads CATSLGGSSLRAFF. CDR3 sequence (DNA): TGTGCCACCAGCCTTGGGGGGTCCTCTTTGAGGGCTTTCTTT.

The chain joins TRBV9 to TRBJ2-6; possible D gene TRBD1, 5 bases. Germline values: CDR1 SGDLS, CDR2 YYNGEE. This CDR3 is built from 17 residues. The V end lost 0 bases, the J end lost 0 bases, and 10 bases lay between the germline ends. The CDR3 here is CASSVGQTHSGANVLTF. The CDR3 bases are TGTGCCAGCAGCGTAGGACAGACACACTCTGGGGCCAACGTCCTGACTTTC.

The gene calls are TRBV19 and TRBJ2-7; tentatively, D is TRBD1 (6 bases). The V end lost 3 bases, the J end lost 3 bases, and 9 bases lay between the germline ends. Germline V CDR1 and CDR2: LNHDA, SQIVND (reference sequence). CDR3 length: 13 residues. The CDR3 coding sequence is TGTGCCAGTAGTATCAAACAGGGCTACGAGCAGTACTTC. The encoded protein is CASSIKQGYEQYF. The whole variable domain, filled in from reference TRBV19 and TRBJ2-7, reads DGGITQSPKYLFRKEGQNVTLSCEQNLNHDAMYWYRQDPGQGLRLIYYSQIVNDFQKGDIAEGYSVSREKKESFPLTVTSAQKNPTAFYLCASSIKQGYEQYFGPGTRLTVT.

The chain recombines TRBV18 with TRBJ1-5; perhaps TRBD1 as D (5 bases). Between the trimmed V and J ends, which lost 3 bases and 3 bases, there was a span of 12 bases. The CDR3 runs 15 residues. Germline V gene sequence: CDR1 KGHSH, CDR2 LQKENI. This CDR3 reads CASSPRQGNNQPQHF. CDR3 nucleotide sequence: TGTGCCAGCTCACCGCGGCAGGGAAACAATCAGCCCCAGCATTTT.

This clone was counted a single time. The J gene is TRBJ1-5, the V gene TRBV28; weak D call: TRBD1 (5 bases). V lost 1 base and J 7 bases, leaving 11 bases between the germline ends. This CDR3 contains 14 residues. CDR1 is MDHEN, CDR2 SYDVKM, per germline. The CDR3 nucleotides read TGTGCCAGCAGTTTATCGGGGGTGTGGCAGCCCCAGCATTTT. It is translated as CASSLSGVWQPQHF.

Comment on this clone: Additional DNA sequences in this sample encode the identical CDR3. The rearrangement joins TRBV5-1 to TRBJ1-1, with D possibly matching TRBD1 (5 bases). The CDR3 has 11 amino acids. Germline-derived CDR1 and CDR2 are SGHRS and YFSETQ. The V end was cut by 0 bases, the J end by 8 bases, with 5 bases between. CDR3 region: CASSLEGEAFF. Here the CDR3 DNA reads TGCGCCAGCAGCTTGGAGGGGGAAGCTTTCTTT.